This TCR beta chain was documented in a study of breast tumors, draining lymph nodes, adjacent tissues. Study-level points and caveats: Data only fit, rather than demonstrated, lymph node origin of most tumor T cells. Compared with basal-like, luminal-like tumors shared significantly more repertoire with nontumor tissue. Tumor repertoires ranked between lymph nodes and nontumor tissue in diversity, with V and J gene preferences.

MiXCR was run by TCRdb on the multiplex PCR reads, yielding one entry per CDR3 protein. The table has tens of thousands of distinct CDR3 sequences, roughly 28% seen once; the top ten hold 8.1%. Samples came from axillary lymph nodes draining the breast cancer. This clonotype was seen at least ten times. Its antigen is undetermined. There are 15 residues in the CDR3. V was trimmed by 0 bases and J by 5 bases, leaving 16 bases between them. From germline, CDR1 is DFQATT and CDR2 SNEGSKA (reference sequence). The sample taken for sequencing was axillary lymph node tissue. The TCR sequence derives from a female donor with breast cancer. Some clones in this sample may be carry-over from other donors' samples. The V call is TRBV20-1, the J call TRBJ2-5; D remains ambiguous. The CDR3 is CSAREPAGPRETQYF. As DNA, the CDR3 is TGCAGTGCTAGAGAGCCCGCAGGCCCCCGGGAGACCCAGTACTTC.